A selection of T cell receptor beta chains follows, all from one sample in a study of blood T cell repertoires in COVID-19. Method: immunoSEQ multiplex PCR; TCRdb's copy keeps in-frame clones and lacks some. The sample consists of approximately 61,000 clones, just under 85% of them appearing once. Specimen: peripheral blood. The receptors stem from a man between 65 and 79 years old with acute or convalescent COVID-19. Both conserved end residues are part of each CDR3. The D gene is left open where the match is weak. Clone size is not always given. Where it is, it says once, few, many or a class for expanded clones.

V	J	D	size	DNA	CDR3
TRBV20-1	TRBJ1-5	.	.	TGCAGTGCTAGTATCAGGGGTTTGGGCAATCAGCCCCAGCATTTT	CSASIRGLGNQPQHF
TRBV7-9	TRBJ2-2	TRBD1	.	TGTGCCAGCAGCTCGACAGGGGGCACCGGGGAGCTGTTTTTT	CASSSTGGTGELFF
TRBV6-5	TRBJ1-3	.	few	TGTGCCAGCAGGGGAGGGGGAGATGGAAACACCATATATTTT	CASRGGGDGNTIYF
TRBV2	TRBJ2-3	TRBD1	.	TGTGCCAGCATGGCGACAGGGAACACAGATACGCAGTATTTT	CASMATGNTDTQYF
TRBV7-8	TRBJ1-2	.	.	TGTGCCAGCAGTCAGAACAGGGCTAGGTCTAACTATGGCTACACCTTC	CASSQNRARSNYGYTF
TRBV6-5	TRBJ2-5	.	.	TGTGCCAGCGGCCCGCGGCGTTGGGCCCAGTACTTC	CASGPRRWAQYF
TRBV11-2	TRBJ1-6	TRBD1	few	TGTGCCAGCAGCGTTCAGACAGGGGAGAATTCACCCCTCCACTTT	CASSVQTGENSPLHF
TRBV6-2/TRBV6-3	TRBJ2-5	TRBD1	.	TGTGCCAGCAGTCTCGACAGGGGGCGGTGGGAGACCCAGTACTTC	CASSLDRGRWETQYF
TRBV12-3/TRBV12-4	TRBJ2-1	.	once	TGTGCCAGCACCCGGTTCTACAATGAGCAGTTCTTC	CASTRFYNEQFF
TRBV27	TRBJ2-1	.	.	TGTGCCAGCAGTCCCGGGACCTACAATGAGCAGTTCTTC	CASSPGTYNEQFF
TRBV7-3	TRBJ2-1	TRBD1	.	TGTGCCAGCAGCTTAACGACAGGGAGAAATGAGCAGTTCTTC	CASSLTTGRNEQFF
TRBV28	TRBJ2-5	TRBD2	.	TGTGCCAGCCGATCTGCCGGGACTAGCGGTGGGGAGACCCAGTACTTC	CASRSAGTSGGETQYF
TRBV5-4	TRBJ1-3	.	.	TGTGCCAGCAGCCAAGACAGCCTCTCTGGAAACACCATATATTTT	CASSQDSLSGNTIYF
TRBV5-8	TRBJ2-1	TRBD2	.	TGTGCCAGCAGCTTGACTAGCGGGGGATACAATGAGCAGTTCTTC	CASSLTSGGYNEQFF
TRBV4-2	TRBJ1-3	.	.	TGTGCCAGCAGCCAAGCCCTCCCAGGGGAAGGTGGAAACACCATATATTTT	CASSQALPGEGGNTIYF
TRBV5-6	TRBJ2-1	TRBD2	.	TGTGCCAGCAGCTTGGGACTAGCGGGGAATGAGCAGTTCTTC	CASSLGLAGNEQFF
TRBV11-2	TRBJ1-6	TRBD1	.	TGTGCCAGCAGCGTTAGACAGGGCGCGGGTTCACCCCTCCACTTT	CASSVRQGAGSPLHF